This T cell receptor (beta chain) stems from a study of T cell responses to AZD1222 COVID-19 vaccine. Broader study findings: Reportedly, nearly half the spike-specific TCRs target unmutated variant regions.

Germline V gene sequence: CDR1 SGHRS, CDR2 YFSETQ. V trimming: 4 bases; J trimming: 7 bases; junction bases outside the gene matches: 6. The CDR3 extends over 15 amino acids. Libraries were prepared by immunoSEQ multiplex PCR; TCRdb keeps only in-frame clonotypes and omits some of them. This table has some 120,000 clones, 88% appearing once. Notes on this clone: The antigen is not known.

V usage is TRBV5-1 and J usage is TRBJ1-6, with 9 bases lining up with TRBD1. The receptor comes from an adult in good health. Material: peripheral blood, obtained on day 0 of AZD1222 vaccination. The CDR3: CASSPRTGANSPLHF. The CDR3 nucleotides are TGCGCCAGCAGCCCTCGGACAGGGGCCAATTCACCCCTCCACTTT.